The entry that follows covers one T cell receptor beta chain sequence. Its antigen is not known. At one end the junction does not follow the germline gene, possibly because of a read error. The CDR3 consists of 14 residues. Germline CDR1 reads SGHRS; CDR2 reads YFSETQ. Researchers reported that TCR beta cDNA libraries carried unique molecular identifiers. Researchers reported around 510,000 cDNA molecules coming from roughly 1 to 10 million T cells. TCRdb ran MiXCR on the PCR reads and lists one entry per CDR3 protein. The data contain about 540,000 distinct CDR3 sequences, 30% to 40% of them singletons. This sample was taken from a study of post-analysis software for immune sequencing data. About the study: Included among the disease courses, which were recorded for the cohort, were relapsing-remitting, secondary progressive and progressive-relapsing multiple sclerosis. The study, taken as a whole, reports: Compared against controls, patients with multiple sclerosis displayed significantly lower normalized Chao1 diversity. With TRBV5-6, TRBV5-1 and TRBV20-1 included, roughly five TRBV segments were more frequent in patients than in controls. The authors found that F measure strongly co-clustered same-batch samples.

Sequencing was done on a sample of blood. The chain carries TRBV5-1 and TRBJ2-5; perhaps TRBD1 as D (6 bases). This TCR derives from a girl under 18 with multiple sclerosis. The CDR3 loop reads CASSSDSAKRPSTF. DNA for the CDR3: TGCGCCAGCAGCTCGGACAGCGCCAAGAGACCCAGTACTTTC.